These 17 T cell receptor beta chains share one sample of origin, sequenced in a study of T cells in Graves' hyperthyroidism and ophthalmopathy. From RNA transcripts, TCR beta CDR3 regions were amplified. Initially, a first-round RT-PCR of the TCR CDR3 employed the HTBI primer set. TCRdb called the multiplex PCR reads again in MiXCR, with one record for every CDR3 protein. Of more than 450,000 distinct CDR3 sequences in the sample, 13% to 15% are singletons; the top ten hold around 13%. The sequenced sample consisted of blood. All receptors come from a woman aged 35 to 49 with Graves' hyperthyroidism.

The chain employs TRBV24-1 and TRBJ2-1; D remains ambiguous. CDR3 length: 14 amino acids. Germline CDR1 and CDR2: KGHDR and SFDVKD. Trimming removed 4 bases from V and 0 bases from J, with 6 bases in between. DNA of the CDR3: TGTGCCACCAGTGAATCTAGCTCCTACAATGAGCAGTTCTTC. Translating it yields CATSESSSYNEQFF.

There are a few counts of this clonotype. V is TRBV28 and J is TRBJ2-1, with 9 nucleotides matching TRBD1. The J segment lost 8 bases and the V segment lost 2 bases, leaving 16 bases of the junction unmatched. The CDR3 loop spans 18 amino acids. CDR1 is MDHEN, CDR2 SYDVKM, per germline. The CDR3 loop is CASSLGLSTGGLSDEQFF. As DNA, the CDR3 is TGTGCCAGCAGTTTAGGGTTGTCGACAGGGGGGTTGTCCGATGAGCAGTTCTTC.

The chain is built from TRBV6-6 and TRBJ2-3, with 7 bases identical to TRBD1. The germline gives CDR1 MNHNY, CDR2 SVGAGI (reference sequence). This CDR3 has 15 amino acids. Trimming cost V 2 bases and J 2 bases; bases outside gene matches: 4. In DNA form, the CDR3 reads TGTGCCAGCAGTTACGGACAGGCGGACACAGATACGCAGTATTTT. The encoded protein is CASSYGQADTDTQYF.

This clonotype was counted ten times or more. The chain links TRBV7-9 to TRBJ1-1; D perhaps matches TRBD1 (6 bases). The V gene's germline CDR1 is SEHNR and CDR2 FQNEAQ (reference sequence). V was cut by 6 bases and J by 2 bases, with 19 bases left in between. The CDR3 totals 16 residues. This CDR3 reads CASSSLGGHPNTEAFF. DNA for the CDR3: TGTGCCAGCAGTTCCCTCGGGGGCCACCCAAACACTGAAGCTTTCTTT.

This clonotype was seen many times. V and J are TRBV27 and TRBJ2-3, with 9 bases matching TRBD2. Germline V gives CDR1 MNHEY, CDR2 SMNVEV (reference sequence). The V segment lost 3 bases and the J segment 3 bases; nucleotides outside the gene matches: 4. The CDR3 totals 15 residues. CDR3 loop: CASSFGGRATDTQYF. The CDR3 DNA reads TGTGCCAGCAGTTTTGGCGGGAGGGCAACAGATACGCAGTATTTT.

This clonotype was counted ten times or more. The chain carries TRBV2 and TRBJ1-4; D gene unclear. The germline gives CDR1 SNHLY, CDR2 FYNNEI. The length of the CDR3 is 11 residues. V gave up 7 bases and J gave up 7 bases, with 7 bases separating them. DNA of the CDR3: TGTGCCAGCACTGGAGCTGAAAAACTGTTTTTT. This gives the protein CASTGAEKLFF.

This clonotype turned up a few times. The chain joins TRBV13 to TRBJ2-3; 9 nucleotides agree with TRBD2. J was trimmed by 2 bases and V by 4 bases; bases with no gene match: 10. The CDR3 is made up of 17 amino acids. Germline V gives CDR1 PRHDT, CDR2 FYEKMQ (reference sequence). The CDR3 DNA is TGTGCCAGCAGCTCAAGGGGGAAGCGGGAGGTCACAGATACGCAGTATTTT. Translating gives CASSSRGKREVTDTQYF.

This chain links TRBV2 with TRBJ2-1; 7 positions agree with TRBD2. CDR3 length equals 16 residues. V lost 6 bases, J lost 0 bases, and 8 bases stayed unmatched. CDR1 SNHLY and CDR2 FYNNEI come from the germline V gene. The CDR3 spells CASRLSGVGSYNEQFF. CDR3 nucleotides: TGTGCCAGCAGGTTGAGCGGGGTAGGCTCCTACAATGAGCAGTTCTTC.

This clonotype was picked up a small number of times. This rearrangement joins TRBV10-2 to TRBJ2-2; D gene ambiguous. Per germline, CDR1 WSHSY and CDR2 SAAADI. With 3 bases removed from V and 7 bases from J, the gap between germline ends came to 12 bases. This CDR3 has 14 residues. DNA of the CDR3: TGCGCCAGCAGTGATTTTGCAGGTGGCGGGGAGCTGTTTTTT. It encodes CASSDFAGGGELFF.

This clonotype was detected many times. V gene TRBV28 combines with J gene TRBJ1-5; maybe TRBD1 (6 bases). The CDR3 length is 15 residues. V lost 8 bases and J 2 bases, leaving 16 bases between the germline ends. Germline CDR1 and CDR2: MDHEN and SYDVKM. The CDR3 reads CASLMRGLGNQPQHF. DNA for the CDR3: TGTGCCAGCCTTATGCGGGGGCTAGGCAATCAGCCCCAGCATTTT.

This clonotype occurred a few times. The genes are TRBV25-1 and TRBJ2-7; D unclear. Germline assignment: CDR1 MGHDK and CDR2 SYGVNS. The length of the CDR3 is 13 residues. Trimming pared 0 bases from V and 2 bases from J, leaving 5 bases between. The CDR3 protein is CASSEYSTYEQYF. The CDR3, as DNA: TGTGCCAGCAGTGAATATAGTACCTACGAGCAGTACTTC.

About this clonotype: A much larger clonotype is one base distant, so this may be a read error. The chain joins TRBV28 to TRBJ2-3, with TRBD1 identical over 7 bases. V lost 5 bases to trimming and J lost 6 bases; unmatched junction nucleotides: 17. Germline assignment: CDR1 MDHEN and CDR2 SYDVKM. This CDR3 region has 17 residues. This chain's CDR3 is CASSPHHRGFSPDTQYF. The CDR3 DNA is TGTGCCAGCAGTCCCCATCACAGGGGCTTTTCCCCCGATACGCAGTATTTT.

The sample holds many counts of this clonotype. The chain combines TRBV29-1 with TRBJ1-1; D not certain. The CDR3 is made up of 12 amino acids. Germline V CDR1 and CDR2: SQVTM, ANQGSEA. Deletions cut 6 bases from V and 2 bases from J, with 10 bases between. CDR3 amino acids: CSVRQTNTEAFF. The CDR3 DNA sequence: TGCAGCGTCCGCCAGACTAACACTGAAGCTTTCTTT.

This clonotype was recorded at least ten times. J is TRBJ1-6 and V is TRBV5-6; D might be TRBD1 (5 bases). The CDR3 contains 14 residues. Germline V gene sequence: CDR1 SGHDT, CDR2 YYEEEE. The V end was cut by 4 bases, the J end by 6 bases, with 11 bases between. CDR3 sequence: CASSVGHLNSPLHF. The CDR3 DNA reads TGTGCCAGCAGCGTCGGACACCTTAATTCACCCCTCCACTTT.

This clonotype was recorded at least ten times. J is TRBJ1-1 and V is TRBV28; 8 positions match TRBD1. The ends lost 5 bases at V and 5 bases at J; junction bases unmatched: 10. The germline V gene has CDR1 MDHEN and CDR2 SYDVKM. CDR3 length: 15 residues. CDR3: CASSPPRTGRTEAFF. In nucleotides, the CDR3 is TGTGCCAGCAGTCCCCCACGGACAGGGAGGACTGAAGCTTTCTTT.

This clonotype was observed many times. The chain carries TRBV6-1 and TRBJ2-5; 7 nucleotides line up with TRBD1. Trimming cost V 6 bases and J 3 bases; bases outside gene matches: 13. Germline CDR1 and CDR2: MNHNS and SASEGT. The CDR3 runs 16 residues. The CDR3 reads CASRDRPNWEEETQYF. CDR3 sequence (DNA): TGTGCCAGCAGGGACAGGCCGAATTGGGAAGAAGAGACCCAGTACTTC.

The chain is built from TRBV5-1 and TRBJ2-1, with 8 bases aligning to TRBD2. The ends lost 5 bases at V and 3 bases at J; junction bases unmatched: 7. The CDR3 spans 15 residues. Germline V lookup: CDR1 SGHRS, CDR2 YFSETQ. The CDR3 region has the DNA TGCGCCAGCAGACCGGGACTAGTGGACTACAATGAGCAGTTCTTC. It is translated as CASRPGLVDYNEQFF. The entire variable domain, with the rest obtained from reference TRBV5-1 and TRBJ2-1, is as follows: KAGVTQTPRYLIKTRGQQVTLSCSPISGHRSVSWYQQTPGQGLQFLFEYFSETQRNKGNFPGRFSGRQFSNSRSEMNVSTLELGDSALYLCASRPGLVDYNEQFFGPGTRLTVL.